The sequence of this T cell receptor (beta chain) was determined in a study of cytomegalovirus exposure and HLA in healthy donors (dated by TCRdb to 2016 to 2017). Looking at the study overall: According to an earlier analysis of several hundred of the donors, some 170 million T cells yielded over 100 million unique TCR beta sequences and about 280 Gb of sequence data. An early release that covered about 600 HLA-typed donors contained around 300 gigabases of sequencing data and around 85 million unique TCR sequences. Of the roughly 390 genotyped donors, more than 75% were placed in the genetic ancestry cluster associated with self-reported Caucasian donors. The study was designed to test whether signatures of past pathogen exposure could be identified by cataloging public T cell receptors. Using immunosequencing, the study profiled T cell repertoires from approximately 700 subjects and related those repertoires to cytomegalovirus serostatus. A separate validation cohort of roughly 120 different subjects was used in addition to the approximately 670-subject first cohort. The study combined high-throughput TCR immunosequencing, statistical association of individual TCRs with disease status, and machine learning to predict cytomegalovirus infection status. A later analysis re-examined previously published TCR beta repertoires from 610 or so donors and added high-resolution HLA genotyping to investigate patterns of TCR occurrence. Rather than using new phenotypic data, the later analysis identified candidate immune exposures from TCR beta sequences and from how often those sequences occurred across donors. To decide whether each TCR beta V gene segment behaved as functional or pseudogenic, an earlier analysis of some 540 of the donors relied on high-throughput TCR beta sequencing. Donor age, sex, ethnicity and CMV serostatus were compiled together with the repertoire data. Genome-wide SNP genotypes for about 55% of the roughly 670 donors were used in a later genetic analysis, which treated that subset as a discovery cohort. Every discovery cohort repertoire had been produced on one sequencing platform. HLA typing covered class I and class II loci at four-digit resolution. The number of typed donors differed by locus: about 620-640 for A, B, C, DRB1 and DQB1; 522 for DQA1; some 590 for DPA1; and some 450 for DPB1. Five DR-DQ haplotypes were treated as single units for association and clustering because of strong linkage in the cohort. On average, about 200,000 unique TCR beta nucleotide sequences were sequenced per donor among about 400 genotyped donors of the cohort, with about 19% of those sequences being non-productive.

Spanning cysteine to phenylalanine, the CDR3 consists of 16 amino acids. Only CDR3 DNA remains: 48 bases, in frame from the first base. The germline V gene yields MNHNS for CDR1 and SASEGT for CDR2. Ends trimmed: V by 1 base, J by 8 bases; bases unmatched to a gene: 10. The cohort consisted of more than 650 healthy bone marrow donors. At the time of sampling, all cohort members were nominally healthy, though unrecorded immune exposures were likely present. The donor was CMV seronegative and belonged to the group of 320 or so seronegative cohort members. Every donor gave a peripheral blood sample, and the peripheral blood mononuclear cells from that sample were used for TCR beta sequencing. Genomic DNA extraction from the blood cell samples was performed with the Qiagen DNeasy Blood Extraction Kit. Broad study findings and their caveats: In a later analysis, TCR association rates were found to vary across HLA loci, with the most associated TCRs seen for DRB1 alleles and the fewest for HLA-C alleles. V-gene and J-gene trimming of TCR beta chains was associated with a missense DCLRE1C variant in a later genetic analysis, and the association was replicated in an independent cohort. Correlated functional status among segregating V segments might reflect linkage disequilibrium, but an unknown experimental factor could not be ruled out. Most TCR sequences were observed very rarely across donors, whereas some public TCRs were present in many individuals. It was suggested by the authors that the approach could potentially be generalized to other disease states and immunological phenotypes. Some IMGT-functional V segments, including TRBV6-2 and TRBV6-3, could not be distinguished by the 87-base-pair reads and were therefore excluded. A further reported finding was that TCR beta sequences accurately predicted the HLA-A and HLA-B alleles for most subjects in the first cohort. Because counts were too low, some 17 rarely observed V segments, including chromosome 9 orphons, were excluded from the earlier analysis of several hundred of the donors. Compared with the roughly 700-donor mean, donors in an Asian-associated ancestry cluster had fewer N-insertions in productive TCRs, according to a later genetic analysis. Strong co-occurrence of HLA alleles, especially DR and DQ, made assigning TCR associations to individual alleles difficult. A group of highly shared sequence variants was considered likely to be a technical artifact of the sequencing pipeline. A later analysis associated 15,000 to 20,000 TCR beta sequences with specific HLA alleles at a false discovery rate of 0.05. Cytomegalovirus status was reported to be diagnosed by the classifier with high specificity and sensitivity in both the original and validation cohorts. Because HLA typing was unavailable for some donors at each locus, only the typed subset was used in association tests. A total of about 150 TCR beta chains were listed by the study as associated with cytomegalovirus. Compared with equally common non-associated chains, HLA-associated TCR beta chains in a later analysis were more clonally expanded and had lower generation probabilities. Sequencing depth was assumed to be roughly uniform across donors in the presence/absence analyses, though that assumption may not hold. In a later analysis, several top co-occurrence clusters were reported to appear linked to parvovirus B19, influenza, CMV and Epstein-Barr virus. A few of the identified cytomegalovirus-associated TCR beta chains were confirmed in vitro to be specific for cytomegalovirus antigens. The only immune exposure information available for the cohort was CMV serostatus. In this cohort, only TCR beta chains were sequenced, and detectable features were limited by the absence of alpha or paired-chain data. An earlier analysis of 587 of the donors showed that most TCR beta V segments appeared in productive rearrangements either about 87% or about 30% of the time, which broadly matched IMGT annotations. Most CMV-associated TCR beta chains appeared to be HLA-restricted in a later analysis, and the HLA associations seemed to be driven largely by CMV exposure.

To note about this clone: Which antigen it targets is not known. Per-base quality was not reported, and no clone a single base away is much larger than it.

Library creation used the immunoSEQ multiplex PCR assay. For the multiplex PCR, a mixture combining 60 forward primers for TCR Vbeta segments and 13 reverse primers for TCR Jbeta segments was used. The CDR3 region of rearranged TCR beta genes was amplified from genomic DNA by a multiplex PCR assay. The amplified TCR beta libraries were sequenced on the Illumina HiSeq System as 87-base-pair reads. The authors' pipeline ran thus. A later analysis counted tens of millions of unique TCR beta chains across the 600 to 850 repertoires, and 10 million to 12 million of these chains were shared by at least two donors. To remove PCR and sequencing errors, raw reads were error-corrected and collapsed into unique sequences using a nearest-neighbor algorithm that merged closely related sequences. Alignment of CDR3 sequences to IMGT reference sequences was used to assign V, D and J gene segments. For a sequence to be retained, a match of at least six nucleotides to both a V gene segment and a J gene segment was required. A rearrangement counted as productive if the CDR3 had no stop codons and remained in frame with V and J, and every other rearrangement counted as non-productive. Following IMGT convention, CDR3 was defined as the stretch from the second conserved V-encoded cysteine up to the conserved J-encoded phenylalanine. Sequences without an unambiguous match to a single V gene segment were excluded from the earlier analysis of about 630 of the donors. In an earlier analysis of approximately 590 of the donors, a V segment was called functional when productive rearrangements were above 56.7%, and segregating when the standard deviation between donors exceeded 5%. A statistical classification framework was built to diagnose cytomegalovirus status from the catalog of TCR beta chain sequences. In a later analysis, TCR nucleotide sequences were compared against IMGT/GENE-DB human TR gene sequences so that V and J genes could be assigned. A later analysis assigned CDR3 sequences and most-parsimonious VDJ recombination scenarios with the TCRdist pipeline. In a later analysis, each TCR beta chain was defined by its CDR3 amino acid sequence together with its V-gene family, and reads lacking a unique V-gene family were excluded. As a way to deal with suspected cross-contamination and a sequencing artifact, a later analysis dropped hundreds of nucleotide sequences that were highly shared and had low generation probability. In a later analysis, a clonal expansion index was calculated for each public chain from normalized within-repertoire ranks of inferred template counts. In a later analysis, generation probabilities were computed using a VDJ recombination model fitted to out-of-frame rearrangements, and the results were checked against IGoR. In a later analysis, hypergeometric tests were used to score TCR-TCR, TCR-HLA and TCR-CMV co-occurrence, with a repertoire-size bias correction applied to TCR pairs. A later analysis estimated false discovery rates by permuting HLA or CMV assignments 20 times. In a later analysis, co-occurring TCRs were grouped using DBSCAN, and TCRdist sequence similarity was added for clustering within HLA-allele-positive subsets. Co-occurrence clustering excluded repertoires with fewer than 30,000 or more than 120,000 public chains, plus five with anomalous nucleotide sharing. Held by TCRdb, this immuneACCESS table contains in-frame sequences only and omits some clones. Under half of the omission traces to an unresolved V gene where checked; the cause of the rest is unknown. For V, J and clone size, that table is used; D and trimming come from the DNA. This sample is represented by 45,000 to 65,000 clones; around four fifths of them were singletons. The top ten constitute about 1.6% of the sample.

This receptor was taken from a man aged 25 to 40 in good health and CMV-seronegative. Source material: PBMCs. In this chain, TRBV6-1 is recombined with TRBJ2-1, and TRBD2 matches 8 of the central bases. The CDR3 reads as follows: CASSEGPGGVWDEQFF. The DNA sequence follows: TGTGCCAGCAGTGAAGGACCCGGGGGGGTTTGGGATGAGCAGTTCTTC.